The 23 T cell receptor beta chains given below trace back to one sample, sequenced in a study of blood T cell repertoires in COVID-19. Profiling relied on immunoSEQ multiplex PCR, and the TCRdb table lists in-frame clones only, not all of them. Of about 270,000 clones listed, 82% are singletons. The sample was peripheral blood. The receptors shown here come from a young woman with acute or convalescent COVID-19.

V is TRBV6-6 and J is TRBJ2-2; D call uncertain. Germline V CDR1 and CDR2: MNHNY, SVGAGI (reference sequence). The germline V and J ends were trimmed by 2 bases and 2 bases, with 6 bases remaining between them. The CDR3 totals 14 residues. The CDR3 sequence is CASSYRSNTGELFF. CDR3 bases: TGTGCCAGCAGTTACAGAAGCAACACCGGGGAGCTGTTTTTT.

This chain connects TRBV4-3 to TRBJ1-1; possibly TRBD1 for D (5 bases). Germline CDR1 and CDR2: LGHNA and YSLEER. CDR3 length: 15 amino acids. V gave up 4 bases and J gave up 0 bases, with 12 bases separating them. This CDR3 is CASSPGGFMNTEAFF. As DNA, the CDR3 is TGCGCCAGCAGCCCGGGGGGTTTTATGAACACTGAAGCTTTCTTT.

The rearrangement uses TRBV27 and TRBJ2-7; TRBD2 matches at 12 bases. J was trimmed by 2 bases and V by 1 base; bases with no gene match: 9. Germline V gene lookup returns CDR1 MNHEY and CDR2 SMNVEV (reference sequence). This CDR3 comprises 18 residues. DNA for the CDR3: TGTGCCAGCAGTTTATGTGGGACTAGCGGGCCTCCTCCCTACGAGCAGTACTTC. It codes for CASSLCGTSGPPPYEQYF.

The rearrangement joins TRBV6-2 or TRBV6-3 to TRBJ1-5, with 7 bases matching TRBD1. In germline, CDR1 is MNHEY, CDR2 SVGEGT. This CDR3 is 14 amino acids long. Trimming cost V 5 bases and J 4 bases; bases outside gene matches: 5. The CDR3 spells CASSRDSVNQPQHF. DNA for the CDR3: TGTGCCAGCAGTCGGGACAGTGTTAATCAGCCCCAGCATTTT.

V gene TRBV20-1 combines with J gene TRBJ2-7, with TRBD2 matching 9 bases. The junction had 8 bases not matched to a gene; V was cut back by 3 bases and J by 2 bases. This CDR3 spans 15 amino acids. CDR1 DFQATT and CDR2 SNEGSKA come from the germline V gene (reference sequence). In DNA, the CDR3 is TGCAGTGCTAGTACCCAGACTAGCGGAACCTACGAGCAGTACTTC. As protein: CSASTQTSGTYEQYF.

The rearrangement links TRBV5-1 to TRBJ2-7; the D is unclear. Germline CDR1 reads SGHRS; CDR2 reads YFSETQ. The CDR3 totals 14 residues. Trimming stripped 0 bases from V and 4 bases from J, with 11 bases between. The CDR3 coding sequence is TGCGCCAGCAGCTTGGTGGGCCGCTCTTACGAGCAGTACTTC. This encodes CASSLVGRSYEQYF.

The chain employs TRBV7-2 and TRBJ2-7; 11 bases fit TRBD2. The V segment lost 1 base and the J segment 2 bases; nucleotides outside the gene matches: 7. There are 17 residues in the CDR3. The germline V gene encodes CDR1 SGHTA and CDR2 FQGNSA. The CDR3 coding sequence is TGTGCCAGCAGCTTAGTAGCGGGAGGGCCCGTTCCCTACGAGCAGTACTTC. It codes for CASSLVAGGPVPYEQYF.

This clone came up once. The sample has other DNA sequences that encode this CDR3 too. The V and J genes are TRBV19 and TRBJ2-1, with TRBD2 identical over 8 bases. There are 15 residues in the CDR3. Germline V gene data show CDR1 as LNHDA and CDR2 as SQIVND (reference sequence). Trimming at V came to 3 bases and at J to 0 bases, leaving 1 base not matched to a gene. Here the CDR3 DNA reads TGTGCCAGTAGTATCAGCGGGAGCTCCTACAATGAGCAGTTCTTC. Amino acids: CASSISGSSYNEQFF.

The chain couples TRBV2 to TRBJ2-7; 8 bases fit TRBD2. V dropped 1 base and J dropped 2; count of bases not matched to a gene: 7. The CDR3 is 16 amino acids. CDR1 and CDR2 from the germline V gene are SNHLY and FYNNEI. CDR3 loop: CASSEVASGFPYEQYF. The CDR3 bases are TGTGCCAGCAGTGAAGTCGCTAGCGGGTTCCCCTACGAGCAGTACTTC.

CDR3 bases: TGTGCCAGCAGCCAAACCCGGTACACCGGGGAGCTGTTTTTT. It encodes CASSQTRYTGELFF. The chain employs TRBV14 and TRBJ2-2; the D is unclear. Deletions cut 2 bases from V and 3 bases from J, with 7 bases between. CDR3 size: 14 residues. CDR1 SGHDN and CDR2 FVKESK come from the germline V gene.

The CDR3 nucleotides are TGTGCCTGGAGTGTTCCGAAAGGGGTCAACGAGCAGTACTTC. This translates into CAWSVPKGVNEQYF. The chain employs TRBV30 and TRBJ2-7; tentative D call: TRBD1 (5 bases). Deletions cut 0 bases from V and 5 bases from J, with 14 bases between. The CDR3 length is 14 residues. The germline V gene has CDR1 GTSNPN and CDR2 SVGIG (reference sequence).

V and J are TRBV28 and TRBJ1-2; D is possibly TRBD1 (5 bases). The CDR3 spans 13 residues. Germline V gene sequence: CDR1 MDHEN, CDR2 SYDVKM. V shed 6 bases and J shed 4 bases, with 12 bases lying between them. The CDR3 DNA reads as TGTGCCAGCAGCTCCGGGGGGGGCTATGGCTACACCTTC. It encodes CASSSGGGYGYTF.

The CDR3 spells CASRPGGEKLFF. DNA for the CDR3: TGTGCCAGCAGGCCAGGGGGGGAAAAACTGTTTTTT. The chain carries TRBV28 and TRBJ1-4, with 7 bases lining up with TRBD1. The length of the CDR3 is 12 residues. CDR1 MDHEN and CDR2 SYDVKM come from the germline V gene. V shed 6 bases, J shed 8 bases, and the junction held 3 bases outside the gene matches.

The V gene is TRBV27, the J gene TRBJ1-1, with D maybe TRBD1 (6 bases). Germline CDR1 and CDR2: MNHEY and SMNVEV (reference sequence). There are 15 residues in the CDR3. V lost 6 bases to trimming and J lost 5 bases, with 19 bases between them. In DNA form, the CDR3 reads TGTGCCAGCAGGGGTCGGGGGGCAGGTGAGACTGAAGCTTTCTTT. Its protein is CASRGRGAGETEAFF.

The V gene is TRBV12-3 or TRBV12-4, the J gene TRBJ1-2; D is ambiguous. Trimming removed 1 base at V and 4 bases at J, with 7 bases between. This CDR3 spans 13 amino acids. In DNA form, the CDR3 reads TGTGCCAGCAGTTTAGGTGTGGCCTATGGCTACACCTTC. Amino acids: CASSLGVAYGYTF.

The V and J genes are TRBV2 and TRBJ2-3, with D perhaps TRBD2 (5 bases). CDR1 is SNHLY, CDR2 FYNNEI, per germline. This CDR3 has 16 amino acids. V lost 1 base and J lost 0, with 11 bases in between. CDR3 protein: CASSEGRYGSTDTQYF. The CDR3 DNA follows: TGTGCCAGCAGTGAAGGGAGGTATGGTAGCACAGATACGCAGTATTTT. Full variable domain (remainder filled in from reference TRBV2 and TRBJ2-3): EPEVTQTPSHQVTQMGQEVILRCVPISNHLYFYWYRQILGQKVEFLVSFYNNEISEKSEIFDDQFSVERPDGSNFTLKIRSTKLEDSAMYFCASSEGRYGSTDTQYFGPGTRLTVL.

The rearrangement links TRBV5-1 to TRBJ2-5; D remains unclear. Trimming pared 0 bases from V and 0 bases from J, leaving 6 bases between. CDR3 size: 14 residues. Germline V gene lookup returns CDR1 SGHRS and CDR2 YFSETQ. Here the CDR3 DNA reads TGCGCCAGCAGCTTGGACAAGAACCAAGAGACCCAGTACTTC. This encodes CASSLDKNQETQYF.

V is TRBV3-1 (or the pseudogene TRBV3-2) and J is TRBJ2-1; weak D call: TRBD2 (6 bases). In germline, CDR1 is LGHDT, CDR2 YNNKEL (reference sequence). V was trimmed by 6 bases and J by 5 bases, leaving 8 bases between them. The CDR3 has 12 amino acids. The CDR3 reads CASRRGNNEQFF. Written as DNA, the CDR3 is TGTGCCAGCAGACGGGGGAACAATGAGCAGTTCTTC.

V is TRBV6-5 and J is TRBJ1-2, with 7 bases lining up with TRBD1. CDR3 size: 15 residues. Germline CDR1 is MNHEY and CDR2 is SVGAGI. After removal of 6 bases from V and 3 bases from J, the junction contained 10 bases not matched to a gene. CDR3 in amino acids: CASRRETGSHYGYTF. In DNA form, the CDR3 reads TGTGCCAGCAGGAGGGAGACAGGGAGTCACTATGGCTACACCTTC.

This sequence joins TRBV15 and TRBJ2-1, with D maybe TRBD2 (6 bases). The germline V gene encodes CDR1 LNHNV and CDR2 YYDKDF (reference sequence). V shed 2 bases and J shed 9 bases, with 20 bases lying between them. The CDR3 has 16 amino acids. The CDR3 here is CATSRPPRGGPTEQFF. For the CDR3, the DNA is TGTGCCACCAGCAGACCACCCCGGGGAGGACCTACTGAGCAGTTCTTC.

This clone has a handful of counts. The CDR3 sequence is CATSPTQGTGHNYGYTF. The CDR3 DNA sequence: TGTGCCACTTCTCCCACTCAGGGGACAGGCCATAACTATGGCTACACCTTC. The rearrangement uses TRBV24-1 and TRBJ1-2; 8 bases match TRBD1. Germline loops: CDR1 KGHDR, CDR2 SFDVKD. After removal of 10 bases from V and 1 base from J, the junction contained 16 bases not matched to a gene. The CDR3 spans 17 residues.

This sequence joins TRBV12-3 or TRBV12-4 and TRBJ1-1; D ambiguous. V lost 7 bases, J lost 3 bases, and 9 bases lay in between. The CDR3 covers 12 residues. CDR3 in DNA: TGTGCCAGCACACCAGTACACACTGAAGCTTTCTTT. The encoded protein is CASTPVHTEAFF.

This clone appeared a few times. The chain uses TRBV27 and TRBJ1-4; TRBD1 aligns across 8 bases. Germline-derived CDR1 and CDR2 are MNHEY and SMNVEV (reference sequence). V was clipped by 4 bases and J by 5 bases; unmatched bases: 6. CDR3 size: 15 residues. In DNA, the CDR3 is TGTGCCAGCAGTTCAGGACAGGGTCGGAATGAAAAACTGTTTTTT. Amino acids: CASSSGQGRNEKLFF.